The clone carrying this T cell receptor beta chain was counted ten times or more. CDR1 is KGHDR, CDR2 SFDVKD, per germline. V lost 2 bases and J 7 bases, leaving 7 bases between the germline ends. There are 12 residues in the CDR3. The data originate from a study of prognosis after radiotherapy for stage I lung cancer. Study information: Individuals diagnosed with stage I non-small cell lung cancer underwent enrollment between 2018 and January 2019. The study delivered radiotherapy as SBRT in 3 to 5 fractions, with a biologically effective dose of at least 100 Gy. None of the non-small cell lung cancer patients was considered medically operable.

Multiplex PCR, run in two rounds, amplified TCR beta CDR3 from genomic DNA. Round one of PCR was performed, and it used primers specific to each TRBV and TRBJ gene. MiXCR, run by TCRdb on the multiplex PCR reads, gives a single entry per CDR3 protein. This repertoire shows around 30,000 distinct CDR3 sequences, 32% found once; its top ten account for around 29%. The chain has TRBV24-1 and TRBJ2-5; D is unresolved. The clonotype comes from a donor over 45 with non-small cell lung cancer. The sequencing used PBMCs, collected before or after stereotactic body radiation therapy (not recorded which). In nucleotides, the CDR3 is TGTGCCACCAGTGATTATGGCAGGACCCAGTACTTC. It is translated as CATSDYGRTQYF.